The 2 T cell receptor beta chains given below trace back to one sample, sequenced in a study of memory CD4+ T cells and cytomegalovirus serostatus. Single viable CD3+CD4+CD8-CD45RO+ cells were sorted as the memory CD4+ T cells. Here immunoSEQ multiplex PCR was the method, and the copy in TCRdb shows in-frame clones only, minus some. The table has about 61,000 clones, less than 85% seen once. Material for sequencing was memory CD4+ T cells from blood. These receptors came from an adult in good health and CMV-seronegative. Some clones in this sample may be carry-over from other donors' samples.

This chain connects TRBV12-1 to TRBJ2-7; the table assigns TRBD2, which was not confirmed against the DNA. TRBV12-1 is deemed a pseudogene. The CDR3 has 22 amino acids. The DNA of the CDR3 is TGTGCCAGCAGCCAAGGACGATCCCGGCCACATCTTAGCGGGAGGCTCTCCTACGAGCAGTACTTC. As protein: CASSQGRSRPHLSGRLSYEQYF.

The table lists this clone with a few counts. The chain links TRBV7-2 to TRBJ1-1, with 8 bases aligning to TRBD1. The CDR3 length is 15 residues. In germline, CDR1 is SGHTA, CDR2 FQGNSA. V trimming: 2 bases; J trimming: 4 bases; junction bases outside the gene matches: 6. The CDR3 sequence is CASSLHRGYSTEAFF. CDR3 bases: TGTGCCAGCAGCTTACACAGGGGGTATAGCACTGAAGCTTTCTTT.